This TCR beta chain was captured in a study of blood T cell repertoires in COVID-19 (TCRdb year 2020). Regarding the complete study: The collaborator samples originated in the United States, Italy and Spain and spanned the acute and convalescent phases of COVID-19. The prospective study material was composed of cDNA or gDNA derived from T cells, B-cell-depleted T cells, or PBMCs. Deeply sampled blood TCRbeta repertoires from subjects exposed to, actively infected with, or recovered from COVID-19 were included in the dataset. The repertoires were made available in a free public database intended to serve as a resource for research on the immune response to SARS-CoV-2. Samples came from the ongoing ImmuneRACE study (first 160 participants) plus 1,254 subjects from 6 global collaborators. The sample metadata nearly always contained a de-identified subject ID, COVID-19 status, age in years and sex. Where HLA class I and class II types were available, the types were taken from metadata supplied by the sample provider, not from assay-based typing.

Comments on this clone: What antigen it recognizes has not been identified. No base quality values were provided; no much bigger clone lies one nucleotide off.

TCRbeta CDR3 regions were amplified from genomic DNA using the immunoSEQ Assay, a bias-controlled multiplex PCR. Per the original workflow: The number of nucleated cells in each sample was estimated from the amplification of reference gene primers within the assay. To quantify the absolute abundance of each unique TCRbeta CDR3 rearrangement, sequence reads were collapsed and filtered. For each sample, productive Simpson clonality was calculated as the square root of Simpson's diversity index across productive rearrangements. The immuneACCESS repertoire file appears here via TCRdb, limited to in-frame rearrangements. These files lack a portion of the clones; in checked studies, under half of the deficit traces to unresolved V genes, and the cause of the others is not known. For V, J and clone size, that table is used; D and trimming come from the DNA. The sample profile shows 400,000 to 550,000 clones; about 89% of them were found once. The ten top clones hold around 4.5% of the sample.

Each collaborating institution followed its own protocols to collect whole blood in K2EDTA tubes. Collaborator samples were shipped for TCRbeta analysis as frozen whole blood, isolated PBMCs, or DNA extracted from either sample type. Overall study outcomes, separate from this receptor: How much clinical and demographic metadata was included differed by source and by participant, and the metadata was provided uncurated.

The sequencing sample was made of peripheral blood. The TCR comes from a woman aged 30 to 39 with acute or convalescent COVID-19.

The base sequence is TGTGCCAGCAGCCCGAGGGGGTCAGAGACCCAGTACTTC. Translation gives CASSPRGSETQYF. The chain is assembled from TRBV7-7 and TRBJ2-5, and TRBD1 may be the D gene, going by 6 matching bases. V loses 5 bases of germline sequence and J loses 4 bases, and the interval between the two ends is 11 bases. Looking up the germline V gene (reference sequence) yields CDR1 SSHAT and CDR2 FNYEAQ. Counted from cysteine to phenylalanine, this CDR3 has 13 amino acids. The entry retains the CDR3 DNA only, 39 bases that are in frame from base 1.